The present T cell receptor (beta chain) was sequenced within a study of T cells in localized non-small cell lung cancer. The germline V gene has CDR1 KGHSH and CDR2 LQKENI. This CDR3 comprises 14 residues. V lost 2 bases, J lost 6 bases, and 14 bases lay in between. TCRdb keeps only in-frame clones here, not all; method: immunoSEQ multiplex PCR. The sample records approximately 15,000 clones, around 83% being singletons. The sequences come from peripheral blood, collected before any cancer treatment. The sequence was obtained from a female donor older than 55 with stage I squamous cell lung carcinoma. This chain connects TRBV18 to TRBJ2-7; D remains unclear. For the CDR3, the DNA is TGTGCCAGCTCACCAACAACCGGCGGAATCGAGCAGTACTTC. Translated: CASSPTTGGIEQYF.